This entry lists 29 T cell receptor beta chains sequenced from one sample in a study of blood T cell repertoires in COVID-19. The table came from immunoSEQ multiplex PCR; TCRdb's copy has only in-frame clones and leaves some out. The profile shows about 180,000 clones, under 85% of them singletons. The sample was peripheral blood. These receptors originate from an elderly man with COVID-19, enrolled during active disease.

This clone was seen a handful of times. V gene TRBV30 combines with J gene TRBJ2-7; possible D gene TRBD2, 6 bases. The V end was cut by 7 bases, the J end by 11 bases, with 9 bases between. CDR3 length: 8 residues. Germline CDR1 and CDR2: GTSNPN and SVGIG (reference sequence). The CDR3 spells CASREEYF. The DNA of the CDR3 is TGTGCCTCGAGGGAGGAGTACTTC.

The chain couples TRBV5-8 to TRBJ2-2; TRBD1 is a possible D gene (8 bases). The CDR3 covers 15 residues. Trimming removed 5 bases from V and 4 bases from J, with 15 bases in between. Germline V gene data show CDR1 as SGHTS and CDR2 as YDEGEE. The CDR3 bases are TGTGCCAGCAGATTTACAGGGGGGGGCACCGGGGAGCTGTTTTTT. Protein sequence: CASRFTGGGTGELFF.

The table lists this clone with a few counts. This chain joins TRBV2 and TRBJ1-5; 11 nucleotides match TRBD1. V gave up 4 bases and J gave up 5 bases; unmatched junction bases: 4. The CDR3 runs 15 residues. Germline CDR1 and CDR2: SNHLY and FYNNEI. The CDR3 DNA sequence: TGTGCCAGCAGTGCGGACAGGGGGCTATATCAGCCCCAGCATTTT. Amino acids: CASSADRGLYQPQHF.

The chain recombines TRBV19 with TRBJ2-1, with 7 bases lining up with TRBD2. Germline CDR1 and CDR2: LNHDA and SQIVND (reference sequence). V shed 4 bases and J 4 bases; nucleotides not matched to a gene: 4. CDR3 length: 14 amino acids. The CDR3 is CASSRTSGYNEQFF. In DNA, the CDR3 is TGTGCCAGTAGTAGGACTAGTGGGTACAATGAGCAGTTCTTC.

The genes are TRBV5-1 and TRBJ1-1, with D uncertain. Per germline, CDR1 SGHRS and CDR2 YFSETQ. The CDR3 sequence is 16 residues long. V dropped 4 bases and J dropped 0 bases, with 16 bases sitting between them. CDR3 DNA: TGCGCCAGCAGCCCCGACTCCCGGTGGGTGAACACTGAAGCTTTCTTT. This gives the protein CASSPDSRWVNTEAFF.

The chain carries TRBV5-1 and TRBJ1-3; 7 nucleotides match TRBD1. This CDR3 comprises 16 residues. Germline V gene lookup returns CDR1 SGHRS and CDR2 YFSETQ. Unmatched junction bases numbered 6, after V lost 2 bases and J lost 1 base. The CDR3 sequence is CASSLTGVGSGNTIYF. CDR3 sequence (DNA): TGCGCCAGCAGCTTAACAGGGGTCGGGTCTGGAAACACCATATATTTT.

V gene TRBV4-1 combines with J gene TRBJ2-7, with 8 positions matching TRBD2. V shed 2 bases, J shed 0 bases, and the junction held 6 bases outside the gene matches. Germline lookup yields CDR1 MGHRA and CDR2 YSYEKL. This CDR3 is built from 16 residues. The CDR3 region is CASSQFLAGLSYEQYF. CDR3 nucleotides: TGCGCCAGCAGCCAATTCCTAGCGGGCCTCTCCTACGAGCAGTACTTC.

V is TRBV5-5 and J is TRBJ2-3, with D possibly matching TRBD2 (5 bases). Deletions cut 5 bases from V and 8 bases from J, with 12 bases between. The CDR3 length is 12 residues. Germline V gives CDR1 SGHKS, CDR2 YYEKEE (reference sequence). CDR3 in DNA: TGTGCCAGCAGAAAATCCGAGGGTACGCAGTATTTT. Protein product: CASRKSEGTQYF.

This chain links TRBV2 with TRBJ2-7, with a weak D call TRBD1 (6 bases). V dropped 6 bases and J dropped 6 bases, with 18 bases sitting between them. The CDR3 is 14 residues long. Germline V gives CDR1 SNHLY, CDR2 FYNNEI. CDR3 nucleotides: TGTGCCAGCAGATCGGGACATACTTCCGCCGAGCAGTACTTC. Its translation is CASRSGHTSAEQYF.

The chain is built from TRBV9 and TRBJ2-7, with 9 nucleotides matching TRBD1. V gave up 0 bases and J gave up 6 bases; unmatched junction bases: 7. This CDR3 has 15 amino acids. Germline values: CDR1 SGDLS, CDR2 YYNGEE. As DNA, the CDR3 is TGTGCCAGCAGCGTAGAGGCGGGACAGGGCTCCGAGCAGTACTTC. Translating gives CASSVEAGQGSEQYF.

This clone was seen only a few times. The chain has TRBV7-3 and TRBJ2-2, with a tentative D call TRBD1 (5 bases). Germline loops: CDR1 SGHTA, CDR2 FQGTGA. Trimming left V 4 bases short and J 6 bases short, with 12 bases between. The CDR3 is 14 amino acids. The CDR3 is CASSSTLGAGELFF. CDR3 DNA: TGTGCCAGCAGCTCTACTCTAGGGGCCGGGGAGCTGTTTTTT.

The chain joins TRBV7-8 to TRBJ1-2; 7 bases agree with TRBD1. Trimming took 5 bases from V and 3 from J; bases not matched to a gene: 12. This CDR3 is 16 amino acids long. CDR1 is SGHVS and CDR2 is FQNEAQ in the germline V gene. This CDR3 reads CASSTLLQGFDYGYTF. For the CDR3, the DNA is TGTGCCAGCAGCACTCTATTACAGGGGTTTGACTATGGCTACACCTTC.

The chain links TRBV7-2 to TRBJ2-2; 7 bases map to TRBD1. Germline CDR1 and CDR2: SGHTA and FQGNSA. After removal of 4 bases from V and 3 bases from J, the junction contained 5 bases not matched to a gene. The CDR3 consists of 15 residues. CDR3: CASSSGQMYTGELFF. The CDR3 DNA sequence: TGTGCCAGCAGCTCGGGACAGATGTACACCGGGGAGCTGTTTTTT.

This clone has just one count. The genes are TRBV18 and TRBJ2-6; no firm D call. Germline loops: CDR1 KGHSH, CDR2 LQKENI. V was clipped by 6 bases and J by 0 bases, with 9 bases between them. The CDR3 extends over 15 amino acids. In nucleotides, the CDR3 is TGTGCCAGCTCGGTCCAGGTCTCTGGGGCCAACGTCCTGACTTTC. Its translation: CASSVQVSGANVLTF.

This clone was observed a single time. This sequence joins TRBV7-2 and TRBJ1-1; 7 bases map to TRBD1. CDR3 length: 15 residues. Germline lookup yields CDR1 SGHTA and CDR2 FQGNSA. Losses at the gene ends were 3 bases for V and 3 bases for J; bases not matched to a gene: 7. As DNA, the CDR3 is TGTGCCAGCAGCTTCACCGGGACAGTGGACACTGAAGCTTTCTTT. It encodes CASSFTGTVDTEAFF.

The chain carries TRBV28 and TRBJ2-7, with a tentative D call TRBD1 (6 bases). Germline CDR1 and CDR2: MDHEN and SYDVKM. There are 12 residues in the CDR3. Trimming shortened V by 6 bases and J by 3 bases, and 9 bases separated the two germline ends. In DNA, the CDR3 is TGTGCCAGCAGCGGACAGATCTACGAGCAGTACTTC. Its translation: CASSGQIYEQYF.

This chain uses TRBV29-1 with TRBJ2-6, with TRBD2 as a possible D gene (6 bases). Germline CDR1 reads SQVTM; CDR2 reads ANQGSEA. V lost 4 bases, J lost 0 bases, and 13 bases lay in between. The CDR3 has 16 amino acids. The CDR3 reads CSVAERAISGANVLTF. The CDR3 DNA reads as TGCAGCGTTGCGGAGCGGGCCATCTCTGGGGCCAACGTCCTGACTTTC.

The chain is built from TRBV2 and TRBJ2-7; the match to TRBD2 covers 8 bases. The V gene's germline CDR1 is SNHLY and CDR2 FYNNEI. V lost 6 bases and J lost 2; bases outside the gene matches: 6. The CDR3 sequence is 14 residues long. The CDR3 sequence is CASSEDGGAYEQYF. The CDR3 DNA follows: TGTGCCAGCAGCGAGGACGGGGGGGCCTACGAGCAGTACTTC.

The rearrangement links TRBV9 to TRBJ2-1, with 11 bases matching TRBD1. The CDR3 covers 16 residues. The junction had 5 bases not matched to a gene; V was cut back by 3 bases and J by 3 bases. The germline gives CDR1 SGDLS, CDR2 YYNGEE. The CDR3 DNA sequence: TGTGCCAGCAGCGAAGTGGACAGGGGGCTCTACAATGAGCAGTTCTTC. As protein: CASSEVDRGLYNEQFF.

The V gene is TRBV18, the J gene TRBJ2-2, with 10 positions matching TRBD2. CDR3 size: 16 residues. Trimming removed 4 bases from V and 1 base from J; junction bases left unmatched: 3. Germline lookup yields CDR1 KGHSH and CDR2 LQKENI. The CDR3 DNA follows: TGTGCCAGCTCACAGCTAGCGGGGGAGAACACCGGGGAGCTGTTTTTT. Translated, it gives CASSQLAGENTGELFF.

The chain links TRBV7-3 to TRBJ2-3, with 9 bases that match TRBD2. The CDR3 sequence is 15 residues long. After removal of 1 base from V and 4 bases from J, the junction contained 3 bases not matched to a gene. Germline V gene data show CDR1 as SGHTA and CDR2 as FQGTGA. DNA for the CDR3: TGTGCCAGCAGCTTAAATCTAGCGGGGTCAGATACGCAGTATTTT. Amino acids: CASSLNLAGSDTQYF.

This chain joins TRBV7-9 and TRBJ1-4, with D unresolved. Germline V gives CDR1 SEHNR, CDR2 FQNEAQ (reference sequence). The CDR3 is made up of 12 amino acids. V was clipped by 4 bases and J by 7 bases, with 7 bases between them. CDR3 sequence (DNA): TGTGCCAGCAGCTCGGGGAGTGAAAAACTGTTTTTT. The encoded protein is CASSSGSEKLFF. The complete variable domain, with remaining parts taken from reference TRBV7-9 and TRBJ1-4, reads DTGVSQNPRHKITKRGQNVTFRCDPISEHNRLYWYRQTLGQGPEFLTYFQNEAQLEKSRLLSDRFSAERPKGSFSTLEIQRTEQGDSAMYLCASSSGSEKLFFGSGTQLSVL.

The chain is built from TRBV10-2 and TRBJ2-7, with a weak D call TRBD1 (6 bases). CDR3 size: 11 residues. The germline V gene has CDR1 WSHSY and CDR2 SAAADI. Trimming left V 6 bases short and J 5 bases short, with 8 bases between. The CDR3 loop reads CASRNRDEQYF. The CDR3 DNA reads as TGCGCCAGCAGAAACAGGGACGAGCAGTACTTC.

J is TRBJ1-2 and V is TRBV11-2; the D gene is possibly TRBD1 (5 bases). V gave up 6 bases and J gave up 0 bases, with 8 bases separating them. Germline CDR1 SGHAT, CDR2 FQNNGV. This CDR3 is 13 amino acids long. CDR3 nucleotides: TGTGCCAGCAGTCAGACAGCTAACTATGGCTACACCTTC. This sequence encodes CASSQTANYGYTF.

This chain links TRBV4-1 with TRBJ2-5; 7 bases map to TRBD2. The CDR3 is 13 residues long. Germline V gene sequence: CDR1 MGHRA, CDR2 YSYEKL. V shed 3 bases and J 5 bases; nucleotides not matched to a gene: 3. CDR3 loop: CASSQGLLETQYF. CDR3 nucleotide sequence: TGCGCCAGCAGCCAGGGACTACTGGAGACCCAGTACTTC.

V gene TRBV14 combines with J gene TRBJ1-6, with 8 bases fitting TRBD1. The germline V gene encodes CDR1 SGHDN and CDR2 FVKESK. This CDR3 spans 16 amino acids. The V segment lost 2 bases and the J segment 9 bases; nucleotides outside the gene matches: 9. The CDR3 bases are TGTGCCAGCAGCCAAACGAGGACAGGGTGGGGTTCACCCCTCCACTTT. It codes for CASSQTRTGWGSPLHF.

The V gene is TRBV2, the J gene TRBJ1-2; a possible D gene is TRBD1 (5 bases). Germline CDR1 reads SNHLY; CDR2 reads FYNNEI. Trimming took 4 bases from V and 4 from J, leaving 16 bases between them. CDR3 size: 15 residues. As DNA, the CDR3 is TGTGCCAGCAGTGTCAGGGTTTTAATGGGCTATGGCTACACCTTC. Protein: CASSVRVLMGYGYTF.

V usage is TRBV27 and J usage is TRBJ2-4, with TRBD1 identical over 9 bases. Trimming cost V 6 bases and J 2 bases; bases outside gene matches: 8. CDR3 size: 16 residues. From germline, CDR1 is MNHEY and CDR2 SMNVEV (reference sequence). For the CDR3, the DNA is TGTGCCAGCAGCCCCACCGGGACAGGGTCCAAAAACATTCAGTACTTC. Translation: CASSPTGTGSKNIQYF.

The genes are TRBV6-5 and TRBJ1-2; tentatively, D is TRBD1 (6 bases). Per the germline V gene, CDR1 is MNHEY and CDR2 is SVGAGI. This CDR3 spans 14 amino acids. V lost 6 bases to trimming and J lost 7 bases, with 18 bases between them. The CDR3 DNA sequence: TGTGCCAGCAGGTCCCCGGGGGGGCGCGGTGGCTACACCTTC. This encodes CASRSPGGRGGYTF.